This TCR beta chain was recorded in a study of T cell repertoires in cytomegalovirus infection. Overall study: Matching HLA type and CMV infection were both indicated by public TCR beta signatures.

This clonotype was counted a few times. Its target is not known. The study, taken as a whole, reports: HLA-C-restricted, CMV-specific TCR beta clonotypes were dominant ex vivo.

With 6 bases clipped from V and 4 bases from J, the junction kept 8 bases outside the gene matches. Germline CDR1 is LNHDA and CDR2 is SQIVND (reference sequence). This CDR3 is built from 14 residues. In TCRdb, the reads were re-called with MiXCR into one record per CDR3 protein. The top ten hold about an eighth of the sample, which has 340,000 or so distinct CDR3 sequences, around a quarter seen once. This TCR derives from a human donor in good health (CMV status not recorded). Some clones in this sample may be carry-over from other donors' samples. The chain recombines TRBV19 with TRBJ1-1, with 7 bases that match TRBD1. Sequencing used cultured PBMCs, obtained from culture after CMV antigen stimulation. CDR3 bases: TGTGCCAGTAGACCCGACAGGGACCTCACTGAAGCTTTCTTT. Amino acids: CASRPDRDLTEAFF.